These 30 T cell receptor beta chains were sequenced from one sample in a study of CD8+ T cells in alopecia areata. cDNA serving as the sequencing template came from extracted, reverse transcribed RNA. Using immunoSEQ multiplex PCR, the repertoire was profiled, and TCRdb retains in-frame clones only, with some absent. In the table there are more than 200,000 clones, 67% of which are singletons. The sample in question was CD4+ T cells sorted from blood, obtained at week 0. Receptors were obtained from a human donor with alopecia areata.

CDR3: CASSYSGAPSYEQYF. The CDR3 coding sequence is TGTGCCAGCAGCTACTCCGGGGCCCCGAGCTACGAGCAGTACTTC. The rearrangement links TRBV14 to TRBJ2-7; the D call may be TRBD1 or TRBD2 (5 bases each). Germline CDR1 reads SGHDN; CDR2 reads FVKESK. V was clipped by 5 bases and J by 3 bases, with 17 bases between them. The CDR3 loop spans 15 amino acids.

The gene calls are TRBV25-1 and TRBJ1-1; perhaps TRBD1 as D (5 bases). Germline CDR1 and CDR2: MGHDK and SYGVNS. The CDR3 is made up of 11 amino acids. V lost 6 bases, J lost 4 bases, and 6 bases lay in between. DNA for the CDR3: TGTGCCAGCAGAAGGGGCACTGAAGCTTTCTTT. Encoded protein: CASRRGTEAFF.

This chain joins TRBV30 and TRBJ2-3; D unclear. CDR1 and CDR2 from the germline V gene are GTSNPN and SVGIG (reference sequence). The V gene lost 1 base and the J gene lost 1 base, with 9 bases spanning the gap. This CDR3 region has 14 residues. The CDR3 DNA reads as TGTGCCTGGAGTGGCTCATGGGGCACAGATACGCAGTATTTT. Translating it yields CAWSGSWGTDTQYF. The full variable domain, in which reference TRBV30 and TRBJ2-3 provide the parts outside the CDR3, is SQTIHQWPATLVQPVGSPLSLECTVEGTSNPNLYWYRQAAGRGLQLLFYSVGIGQISSEVPQNLSASRPQDRQFILSSKKLLLSDSGFYLCAWSGSWGTDTQYFGPGTRLTVL.

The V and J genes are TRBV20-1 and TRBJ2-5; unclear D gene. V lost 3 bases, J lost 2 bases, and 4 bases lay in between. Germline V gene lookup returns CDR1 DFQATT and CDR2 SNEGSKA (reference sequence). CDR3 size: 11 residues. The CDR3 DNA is TGCAGTGCTAGTCAGCAAGAGACCCAGTACTTC. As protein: CSASQQETQYF.

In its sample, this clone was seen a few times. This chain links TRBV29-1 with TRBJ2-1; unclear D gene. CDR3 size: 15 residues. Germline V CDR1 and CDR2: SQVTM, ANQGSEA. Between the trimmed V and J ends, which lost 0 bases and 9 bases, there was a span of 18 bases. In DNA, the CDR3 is TGCAGCGTTGAAGATCGCGACTCCCTTAGTGTTGAGCAGTTCTTC. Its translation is CSVEDRDSLSVEQFF.

In nucleotides, the CDR3 is TGTGCCAGCAGCTTAGGAGTACTCGGGGCCAACGTCCTGACTTTC. It yields the protein CASSLGVLGANVLTF. V is TRBV7-2 and J is TRBJ2-6; D gene unclear. The CDR3 has 15 residues. Trimming removed 1 base from V and 4 bases from J, with 8 bases in between. In germline, CDR1 is SGHTA, CDR2 FQGNSA. Full variable domain (outside the CDR3, taken from reference TRBV7-2 and TRBJ2-6): GAGVSQSPSNKVTEKGKDVELRCDPISGHTALYWYRQSLGQGLEFLIYFQGNSAPDKSGLPSDRFSAERTGGSVSTLTIQRTQQEDSAVYLCASSLGVLGANVLTFGAGSRLTVL.

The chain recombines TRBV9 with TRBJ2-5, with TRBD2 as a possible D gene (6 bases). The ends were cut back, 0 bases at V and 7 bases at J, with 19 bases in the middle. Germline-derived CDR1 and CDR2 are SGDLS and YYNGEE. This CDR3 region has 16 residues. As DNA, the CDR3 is TGTGCCAGCAGCGTAGCCCCGGGCCGCGGGGAAGGGACCCAGTACTTC. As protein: CASSVAPGRGEGTQYF.

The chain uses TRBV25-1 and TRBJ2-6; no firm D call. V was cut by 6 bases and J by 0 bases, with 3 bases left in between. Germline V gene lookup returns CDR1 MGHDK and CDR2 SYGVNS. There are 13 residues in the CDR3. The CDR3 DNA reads TGTGCCAGCAGATCCTCTGGGGCCAACGTCCTGACTTTC. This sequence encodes CASRSSGANVLTF.

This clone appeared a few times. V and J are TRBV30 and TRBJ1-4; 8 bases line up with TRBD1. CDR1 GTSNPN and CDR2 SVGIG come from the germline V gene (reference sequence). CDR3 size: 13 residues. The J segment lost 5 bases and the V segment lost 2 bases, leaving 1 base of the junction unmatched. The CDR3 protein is CAWSRDRNEKLFF. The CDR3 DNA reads TGTGCCTGGAGTAGGGACAGGAATGAAAAACTGTTTTTT.

The CDR3 loop reads CSGGEADTQYF. The CDR3, as DNA: TGCAGCGGAGGGGAAGCAGATACGCAGTATTTT. The chain recombines TRBV29-1 with TRBJ2-3; tentatively, D is TRBD1 or TRBD2 (5 bases each). CDR1 and CDR2 from the germline V gene are SQVTM and ANQGSEA. V was cut by 7 bases and J by 4 bases, with 9 bases left in between. The CDR3 consists of 11 residues.

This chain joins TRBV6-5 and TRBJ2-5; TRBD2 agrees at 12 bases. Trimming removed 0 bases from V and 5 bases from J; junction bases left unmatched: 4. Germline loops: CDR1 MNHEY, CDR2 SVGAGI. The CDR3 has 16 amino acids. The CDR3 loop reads CASSYSLAGGLETQYF. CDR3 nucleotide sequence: TGTGCCAGCAGTTACTCACTAGCGGGGGGTTTGGAGACCCAGTACTTC.

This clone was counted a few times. The CDR3: CAWSVQDRSPLHF. The CDR3 DNA is TGTGCCTGGAGTGTACAGGATCGGTCACCCCTCCACTTT. The chain links TRBV30 to TRBJ1-6, with a tentative D call TRBD1 (5 bases). The V end was cut by 0 bases, the J end by 10 bases, with 10 bases between. CDR3 length equals 13 residues. The germline V gene has CDR1 GTSNPN and CDR2 SVGIG (reference sequence).

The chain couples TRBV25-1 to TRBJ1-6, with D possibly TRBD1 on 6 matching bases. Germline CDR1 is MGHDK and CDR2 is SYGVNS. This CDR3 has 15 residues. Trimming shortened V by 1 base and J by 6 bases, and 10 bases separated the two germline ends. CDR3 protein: CASSELGAGNSPLHF. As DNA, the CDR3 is TGTGCCAGCAGTGAATTGGGGGCCGGTAATTCACCCCTCCACTTT.

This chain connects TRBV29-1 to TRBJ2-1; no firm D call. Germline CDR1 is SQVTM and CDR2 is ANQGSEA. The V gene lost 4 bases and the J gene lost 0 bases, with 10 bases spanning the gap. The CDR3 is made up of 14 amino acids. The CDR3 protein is CSVVGGSSYNEQFF. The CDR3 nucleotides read TGCAGCGTTGTTGGCGGTAGCTCCTACAATGAGCAGTTCTTC.

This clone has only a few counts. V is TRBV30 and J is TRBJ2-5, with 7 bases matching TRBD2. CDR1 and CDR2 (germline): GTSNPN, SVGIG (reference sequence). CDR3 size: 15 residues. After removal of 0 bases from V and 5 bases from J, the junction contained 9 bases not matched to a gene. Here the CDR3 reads CAWSVRGGLWETQYF. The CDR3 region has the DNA TGTGCCTGGAGTGTACGCGGGGGACTATGGGAGACCCAGTACTTC.

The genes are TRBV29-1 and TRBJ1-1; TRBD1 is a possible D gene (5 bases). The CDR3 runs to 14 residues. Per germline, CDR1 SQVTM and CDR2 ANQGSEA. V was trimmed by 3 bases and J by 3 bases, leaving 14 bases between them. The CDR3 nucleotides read TGCAGCGTTGATTCCGGCGGGGGGTACACTGAAGCTTTCTTT. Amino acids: CSVDSGGGYTEAFF.

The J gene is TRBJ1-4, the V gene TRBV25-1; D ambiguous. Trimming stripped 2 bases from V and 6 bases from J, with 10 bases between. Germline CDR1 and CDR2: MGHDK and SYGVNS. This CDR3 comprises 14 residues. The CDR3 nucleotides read TGTGCCAGCAGTGAAAGGAAGTTCGATGAAAAACTGTTTTTT. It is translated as CASSERKFDEKLFF.

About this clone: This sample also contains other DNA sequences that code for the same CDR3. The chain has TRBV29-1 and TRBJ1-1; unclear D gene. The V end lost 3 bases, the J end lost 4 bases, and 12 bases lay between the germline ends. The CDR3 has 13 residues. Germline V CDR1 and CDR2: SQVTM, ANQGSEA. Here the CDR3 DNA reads TGCAGCGTTGAGTTACAAGGCGGCACTGAAGCTTTCTTT. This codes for CSVELQGGTEAFF.

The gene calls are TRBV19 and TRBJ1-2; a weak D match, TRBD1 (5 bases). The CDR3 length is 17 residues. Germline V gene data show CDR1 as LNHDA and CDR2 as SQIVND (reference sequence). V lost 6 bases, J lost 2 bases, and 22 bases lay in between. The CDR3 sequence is CASRTVASGRRNYGYTF. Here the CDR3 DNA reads TGTGCCAGTAGAACCGTCGCGTCAGGGAGGAGAAACTATGGCTACACCTTC.

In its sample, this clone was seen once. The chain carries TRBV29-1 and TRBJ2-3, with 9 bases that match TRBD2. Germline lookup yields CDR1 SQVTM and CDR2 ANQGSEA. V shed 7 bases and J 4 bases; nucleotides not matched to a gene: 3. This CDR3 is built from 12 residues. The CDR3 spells CSERTSADTQYF. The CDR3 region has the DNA TGCAGCGAACGGACTAGCGCAGATACGCAGTATTTT.

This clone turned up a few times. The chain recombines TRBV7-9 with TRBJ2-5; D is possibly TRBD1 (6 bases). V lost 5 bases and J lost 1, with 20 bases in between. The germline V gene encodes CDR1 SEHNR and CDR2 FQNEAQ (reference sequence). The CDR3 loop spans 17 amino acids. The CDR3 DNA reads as TGTGCCAGCAGCCTAACCACAGGGAACTATCTCCAAGAGACCCAGTACTTC. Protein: CASSLTTGNYLQETQYF.

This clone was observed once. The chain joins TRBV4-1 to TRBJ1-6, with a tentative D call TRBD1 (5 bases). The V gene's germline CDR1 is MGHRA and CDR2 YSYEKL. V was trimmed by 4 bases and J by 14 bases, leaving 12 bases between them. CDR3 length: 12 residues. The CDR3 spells CASSPIGGALHF. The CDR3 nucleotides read TGCGCCAGCAGCCCGATTGGGGGGGCCCTCCACTTT.

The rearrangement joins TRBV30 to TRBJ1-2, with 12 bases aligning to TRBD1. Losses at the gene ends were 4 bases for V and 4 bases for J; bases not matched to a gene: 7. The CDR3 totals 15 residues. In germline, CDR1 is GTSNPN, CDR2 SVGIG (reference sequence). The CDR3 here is CAWTTGTGGFYGYTF. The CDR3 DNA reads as TGTGCCTGGACCACCGGGACAGGGGGCTTCTATGGCTACACCTTC.

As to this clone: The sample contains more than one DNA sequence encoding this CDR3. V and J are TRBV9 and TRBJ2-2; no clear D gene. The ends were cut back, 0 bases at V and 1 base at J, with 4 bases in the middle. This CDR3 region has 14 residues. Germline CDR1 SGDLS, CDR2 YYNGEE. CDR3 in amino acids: CASSVVGNTGELFF. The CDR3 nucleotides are TGTGCCAGCAGCGTAGTAGGGAACACCGGGGAGCTGTTTTTT.

CDR3 DNA sequence: TGTGCCAGCAGCTTCGACAATGAGCAGTTCTTC. Translated: CASSFDNEQFF. V is TRBV5-6 and J is TRBJ2-1; D is undetermined. The CDR3 runs to 11 residues. Germline V lookup: CDR1 SGHDT, CDR2 YYEEEE. V lost 2 bases and J lost 5, with 2 bases in between.

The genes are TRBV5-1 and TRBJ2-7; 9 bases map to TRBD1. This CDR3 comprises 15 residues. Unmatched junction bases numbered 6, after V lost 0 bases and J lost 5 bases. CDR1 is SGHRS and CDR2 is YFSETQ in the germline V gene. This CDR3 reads CASSLAPDRGHEQYF. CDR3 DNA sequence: TGCGCCAGCAGCTTGGCCCCGGACAGGGGCCACGAGCAGTACTTC.

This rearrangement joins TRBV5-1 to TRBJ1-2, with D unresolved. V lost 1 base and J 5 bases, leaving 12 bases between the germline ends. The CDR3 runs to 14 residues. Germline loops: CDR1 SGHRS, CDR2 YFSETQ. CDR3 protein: CASSLTERLYGYTF. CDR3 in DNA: TGCGCCAGCAGCTTGACAGAGCGATTATATGGCTACACCTTC.

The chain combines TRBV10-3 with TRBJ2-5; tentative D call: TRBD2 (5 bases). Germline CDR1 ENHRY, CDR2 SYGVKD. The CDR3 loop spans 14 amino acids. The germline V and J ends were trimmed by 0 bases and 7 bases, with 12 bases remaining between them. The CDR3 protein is CAISESNDRGTQYF. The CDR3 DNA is TGTGCCATCAGTGAGTCGAATGACCGGGGGACCCAGTACTTC.

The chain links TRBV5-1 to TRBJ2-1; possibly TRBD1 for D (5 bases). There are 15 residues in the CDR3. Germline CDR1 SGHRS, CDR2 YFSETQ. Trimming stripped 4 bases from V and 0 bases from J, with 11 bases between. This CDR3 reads CASSIRQSSYNEQFF. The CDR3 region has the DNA TGCGCCAGCAGCATCCGACAGAGCTCCTACAATGAGCAGTTCTTC. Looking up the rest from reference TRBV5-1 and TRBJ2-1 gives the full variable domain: KAGVTQTPRYLIKTRGQQVTLSCSPISGHRSVSWYQQTPGQGLQFLFEYFSETQRNKGNFPGRFSGRQFSNSRSEMNVSTLELGDSALYLCASSIRQSSYNEQFFGPGTRLTVL.

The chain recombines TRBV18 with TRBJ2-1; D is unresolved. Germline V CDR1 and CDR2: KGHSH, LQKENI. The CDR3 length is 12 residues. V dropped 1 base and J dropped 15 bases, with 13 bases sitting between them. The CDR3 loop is CASSPRSLITFF. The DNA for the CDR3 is TGTGCCAGCTCACCACGCAGCCTGATCACGTTCTTC.